This entry concerns a single T cell receptor beta chain. Its target is not known. The data derive from a study of T-cell reconstitution after alpha-beta-depleted transplantation in children. Study-wide results and caveats: As was reported, about two months after transplant, alpha-beta T cells came from several hundred expanded graft clones. Day-60 TCRbeta diversity that was high in some patients was derived from surviving recipient T cells and thymic progenitors.

V lost 3 bases and J lost 5; bases outside the gene matches: 16. Germline V gives CDR1 SGHRS, CDR2 YFSETQ. CDR3 size: 17 residues. Unique molecular identifiers were used in preparing the TCRbeta library. TCRdb re-derived calls from the PCR reads in MiXCR, one entry per CDR3 protein. The sample comprises about 540,000 distinct CDR3 sequences, more than 20% of which are singletons, and less than 40% rests with the top ten. This material consisted of PBMCs, taken before TCRalphabeta/CD19-depleted stem cell transplant. The rearrangement uses TRBV5-1 and TRBJ1-2, with TRBD1 matching over 7 bases. The TCR was taken from a boy under three years old with Wiskott-Aldrich syndrome, due to receive a stem cell transplant. DNA for the CDR3: TGCGCCAGCAGCTCCCGTGGACAGGCGGACTTGCGATATGGCTACACCTTC. Protein sequence: CASSSRGQADLRYGYTF.